Each of the 23 T cell receptor beta chains below was sequenced from the same sample in a study of blood T cell repertoires in COVID-19. Using immunoSEQ multiplex PCR, the repertoire was profiled, and TCRdb retains in-frame clones only, with some absent. The top ten hold 6.6% of the sample, which has about 61,000 clones, around 87% seen once. The sequenced sample consisted of peripheral blood. These receptors originate from a man in his fifties or sixties with acute or convalescent COVID-19.

This clone appeared a single time. The chain carries TRBV13 and TRBJ1-6; TRBD1 aligns across 7 bases. Germline V gene sequence: CDR1 PRHDT, CDR2 FYEKMQ (reference sequence). The CDR3 totals 16 residues. The trim removed 5 bases at V and 4 bases at J, leaving 8 bases unmatched. For the CDR3, the DNA is TGTGCCAGCAGCAATCCCGGGACAGATTATAATTCACCCCTCCACTTT. As protein: CASSNPGTDYNSPLHF. Drawing the rest from reference TRBV13 and TRBJ1-6, the complete variable domain is AAGVIQSPRHLIKEKRETATLKCYPIPRHDTVYWYQQGPGQDPQFLISFYEKMQSDKGSIPDRFSAQQFSDYHSELNMSSLELGDSALYFCASSNPGTDYNSPLHFGNGTRLTVT.

V and J are TRBV4-2 and TRBJ1-1; D is perhaps TRBD1 (5 bases). This CDR3 is 15 amino acids long. Germline loops: CDR1 LGHNA, CDR2 YNFKEQ. Trimming took off 4 bases at V and 3 bases at J, with 15 bases between the two ends. The CDR3 region is CASSPRPTEHTEAFF. CDR3 DNA: TGTGCCAGCAGCCCCCGTCCGACAGAGCACACTGAAGCTTTCTTT.

With respect to this clone: At the DNA level, this CDR3 is encoded by other sequences in the same sample as well. This chain links TRBV28 with TRBJ1-1; 9 positions agree with TRBD1. The trim removed 4 bases at V and 0 bases at J, leaving 3 bases unmatched. Germline CDR1 reads MDHEN; CDR2 reads SYDVKM. The CDR3 is 15 amino acids. The CDR3: CASSSRTGVNTEAFF. CDR3 bases: TGTGCCAGCAGTTCTCGGACAGGGGTGAACACTGAAGCTTTCTTT.

This clone appeared once. V usage is TRBV24-1 and J usage is TRBJ1-5, with 8 nucleotides matching TRBD1. After removal of 7 bases from V and 6 bases from J, the junction contained 4 bases not matched to a gene. The CDR3 sequence is 13 residues long. Germline-derived CDR1 and CDR2 are KGHDR and SFDVKD. CDR3 sequence reads: CATSQGASQPQHF. The CDR3, as DNA: TGTGCCACCAGCCAGGGGGCGAGTCAGCCCCAGCATTTT.

This clone was counted a single time. The J gene is TRBJ1-2, the V gene TRBV30; D may be TRBD1 (6 bases). Germline CDR1 reads GTSNPN; CDR2 reads SVGIG (reference sequence). The germline V and J ends were trimmed by 0 bases and 5 bases, with 13 bases remaining between them. This CDR3 has 14 residues. The CDR3 DNA follows: TGTGCCTGGAGTGTAGATGGGGGCCTATATGGCTACACCTTC. The encoded protein is CAWSVDGGLYGYTF.

V is TRBV7-2 and J is TRBJ2-2; TRBD1 matches 7 bases. Germline V lookup: CDR1 SGHTA, CDR2 FQGNSA. J gave up 6 bases and V 5 bases, and 3 bases lay outside the gene matches. The CDR3 contains 13 residues. The CDR3 bases are TGTGCCAGCAGCCGAGACAGGGCCGGGGAGCTGTTTTTT. Its translation is CASSRDRAGELFF.

The chain couples TRBV19 to TRBJ1-5; D is perhaps TRBD1 (5 bases). Trimming left V 9 bases short and J 3 bases short, with 18 bases between. Looked up from germline, CDR1 is LNHDA and CDR2 is SQIVND (reference sequence). The length of the CDR3 is 15 residues. As DNA, the CDR3 is TGTGCCAGCGCCAAGGGAGCGGGGCTCAATCAGCCCCAGCATTTT. It yields the protein CASAKGAGLNQPQHF.

This chain uses TRBV5-1 with TRBJ1-3, with 7 bases lining up with TRBD1. This CDR3 has 15 residues. Germline V gene sequence: CDR1 SGHRS, CDR2 YFSETQ. Unmatched junction bases numbered 8, after V lost 6 bases and J lost 2 bases. The CDR3 here is CASTNEGATGNTIYF. Here the CDR3 DNA reads TGCGCCAGCACCAACGAGGGGGCCACTGGAAACACCATATATTTT. Filled out from reference TRBV5-1 and TRBJ1-3, the complete variable domain reads KAGVTQTPRYLIKTRGQQVTLSCSPISGHRSVSWYQQTPGQGLQFLFEYFSETQRNKGNFPGRFSGRQFSNSRSEMNVSTLELGDSALYLCASTNEGATGNTIYFGEGSWLTVV.

The rearrangement uses TRBV4-3 and TRBJ1-2; a weak D match, TRBD1 (5 bases). Deletions cut 0 bases from V and 6 bases from J, with 14 bases between. Germline assignment: CDR1 LGHNA and CDR2 YSLEER. This CDR3 spans 15 amino acids. The CDR3 loop reads CASSQDRATGDGYTF. The DNA for the CDR3 is TGCGCCAGCAGCCAAGACAGGGCTACGGGGGATGGCTACACCTTC.

This chain uses TRBV19 with TRBJ2-6, with no clear D. Deletions cut 4 bases from V and 0 bases from J, with 7 bases between. Per germline, CDR1 LNHDA and CDR2 SQIVND (reference sequence). CDR3 length: 15 residues. CDR3 residues: CASSTTSSGANVLTF. The CDR3 DNA is TGTGCCAGTAGTACTACCTCCTCTGGGGCCAACGTCCTGACTTTC. Supplemented by reference TRBV19 and TRBJ2-6, the full variable domain reads DGGITQSPKYLFRKEGQNVTLSCEQNLNHDAMYWYRQDPGQGLRLIYYSQIVNDFQKGDIAEGYSVSREKKESFPLTVTSAQKNPTAFYLCASSTTSSGANVLTFGAGSRLTVL.

V gene TRBV3-1 (or the pseudogene TRBV3-2) combines with J gene TRBJ1-4, with a tentative D call TRBD1 (5 bases). Germline CDR1 LGHDT, CDR2 YNNKEL (reference sequence). The CDR3 length is 15 residues. V lost 7 bases and J 5 bases, leaving 17 bases between the germline ends. The CDR3 is CASKESGLINEKLFF. As DNA, the CDR3 is TGTGCCAGCAAAGAATCGGGACTGATCAATGAAAAACTGTTTTTT.

This clone appeared a few times. The V gene is TRBV5-6, the J gene TRBJ1-2, with D maybe TRBD1 (5 bases). Trimming removed 4 bases from V and 4 bases from J, with 8 bases in between. CDR1 SGHDT and CDR2 YYEEEE come from the germline V gene. The CDR3 is 12 amino acids. CDR3 in DNA: TGTGCCAGCAGCCCAGGGTTCTATGGCTACACCTTC. Its protein product is CASSPGFYGYTF.

This clone was found once. The V and J genes are TRBV19 and TRBJ1-1; D call uncertain. The germline V and J ends were trimmed by 4 bases and 2 bases, with 8 bases remaining between them. Germline V gives CDR1 LNHDA, CDR2 SQIVND (reference sequence). The CDR3 totals 13 residues. The CDR3 DNA reads as TGTGCCAGTAGTAACAGTGGAAACACTGAAGCTTTCTTT. The encoded protein is CASSNSGNTEAFF.

The CDR3 is CASSSTGVNTEAFF. In nucleotides, the CDR3 is TGTGCCAGCAGCTCGACAGGAGTCAACACTGAAGCTTTCTTT. This chain links TRBV6-1 with TRBJ1-1; TRBD1 is a possible D gene (6 bases). Germline V gene lookup returns CDR1 MNHNS and CDR2 SASEGT. CDR3 length: 14 amino acids. V was clipped by 6 bases and J by 2 bases, with 13 bases between them.

The chain has TRBV27 and TRBJ1-2; 8 positions agree with TRBD1. This CDR3 is 17 amino acids long. Germline V gene lookup returns CDR1 MNHEY and CDR2 SMNVEV (reference sequence). Unmatched junction bases numbered 17, after V lost 3 bases and J lost 8 bases. Written as DNA, the CDR3 is TGTGCCAGCAGTTTGGGTTGGGACAGGTTGATTGACGAGGGCTACACCTTC. It translates to CASSLGWDRLIDEGYTF.

The J gene is TRBJ1-5, the V gene TRBV18; TRBD1 matches at 9 bases. The CDR3 is 17 amino acids. The V gene's germline CDR1 is KGHSH and CDR2 LQKENI. Trimming at V came to 3 bases and at J to 1 base, leaving 7 bases not matched to a gene. The CDR3 nucleotides are TGTGCCAGCTCACCTCCGGGGGGACAGGGCAGCAATCAGCCCCAGCATTTT. It translates to CASSPPGGQGSNQPQHF.

The chain links TRBV2 to TRBJ1-2; TRBD1 matches at 7 bases. Germline-derived CDR1 and CDR2 are SNHLY and FYNNEI. J gave up 2 bases and V 2 bases, and 5 bases lay outside the gene matches. This CDR3 region has 15 residues. This CDR3 reads CASSENNRGNYGYTF. The CDR3 DNA reads as TGTGCCAGCAGTGAAAACAACAGGGGAAACTATGGCTACACCTTC.

The gene calls are TRBV21-1 and TRBJ2-7; the table's D call TRBD2 went unverified against the DNA. TRBV21-1 has pseudogene status. The CDR3 is made up of 15 amino acids. The CDR3 bases are TGTGCCAGCAGCAAAATTCTAGGATCCAGCTACGAGCAGTACTTC. Translated, it gives CASSKILGSSYEQYF.

V usage is TRBV4-2 and J usage is TRBJ1-2, with unresolved D. Deletions cut 0 bases from V and 8 bases from J, with 19 bases between. CDR3 length equals 16 residues. From germline, CDR1 is LGHNA and CDR2 YNFKEQ. CDR3 sequence: CASSQDFSEGFYGYTF. The CDR3 bases are TGTGCCAGCAGCCAAGATTTTTCGGAGGGTTTCTACGGCTACACCTTC.

The rearrangement joins TRBV10-3 to TRBJ1-3, with D possibly TRBD1 on 5 matching bases. The CDR3 covers 14 residues. Germline V CDR1 and CDR2: ENHRY, SYGVKD. The V end was cut by 3 bases, the J end by 3 bases, with 9 bases between. In DNA, the CDR3 is TGTGCCATCAGTGACGGGGGTGGTGGAAACACCATATATTTT. Translating it yields CAISDGGGGNTIYF.

The chain is built from TRBV27 and TRBJ1-4; D perhaps matches TRBD1 (5 bases). Germline-derived CDR1 and CDR2 are MNHEY and SMNVEV (reference sequence). V shed 5 bases and J shed 8 bases, with 21 bases lying between them. The CDR3 loop spans 16 amino acids. The CDR3 loop reads CASSPGGAAGEEKLFF. The CDR3 DNA follows: TGTGCCAGCAGTCCCGGCGGGGCGGCGGGAGAAGAAAAACTGTTTTTT. The full variable domain, rest sourced from reference TRBV27 and TRBJ1-4, is EAQVTQNPRYLITVTGKKLTVTCSQNMNHEYMSWYRQDPGLGLRQIYYSMNVEVTDKGDVPEGYKVSRKEKRNFPLILESPSPNQTSLYFCASSPGGAAGEEKLFFGSGTQLSVL.

V usage is TRBV30 and J usage is TRBJ2-6; TRBD1 matches at 9 bases. The ends lost 3 bases at V and 0 bases at J; junction bases unmatched: 9. From germline, CDR1 is GTSNPN and CDR2 SVGIG (reference sequence). This CDR3 has 18 amino acids. The CDR3 DNA sequence: TGTGCCTGGAGCGACCCCGGGACAGGGTACTCTGGGGCCAACGTCCTGACTTTC. This translates into CAWSDPGTGYSGANVLTF.

This clone was seen just once. The rearrangement links TRBV18 to TRBJ2-2, with unresolved D. The CDR3 is 13 amino acids. Germline V gene data show CDR1 as KGHSH and CDR2 as LQKENI. V was shortened by 1 base and J by 7 bases, with 7 bases between the two germline ends. The CDR3 region has the DNA TGTGCCAGCTCACCACGAGAAGACGGGGAGCTGTTTTTT. It encodes CASSPREDGELFF.